This is a list of T cell receptor beta chains from one sample in a study of blood T cell repertoires in COVID-19. The table came from immunoSEQ multiplex PCR; TCRdb's copy has only in-frame clones and leaves some out. The sample lists over 50,000 clones; around 87% were seen once. The sample was peripheral blood. The receptor source for this set is a human donor in a cohort sampled during active COVID-19. Both conserved end residues are part of each CDR3. Fields, in order: V gene, J gene, CDR3 protein.

>TRBV11-2|TRBJ1-3
CASSLGARGQGNTIYF
>TRBV18|TRBJ2-7
CASSPGTGAFEQYF
>TRBV6-5|TRBJ1-2
CASSYSTGLYGYTF
>TRBV5-1|TRBJ1-1
CASSLTGNTEAFF
>TRBV6-5|TRBJ2-1
CASSRGQDSREEFF
>TRBV4-2|TRBJ2-7
CASSFRGTGGSYEQYF
>TRBV6-2/TRBV6-3|TRBJ1-2
CASTPQGQDYGYTF
>TRBV6-5|TRBJ1-1
CASSYLAFEGTEAFF
>TRBV27|TRBJ2-1
CASSQPPSGRGSYNEQFF
>TRBV12-3/TRBV12-4|TRBJ2-7
CASSWRAFVEQYF
>TRBV28|TRBJ2-7
CASSSHVAGGTPYEQYF
>TRBV19|TRBJ2-1
CASSIGSASGNEQFF
>TRBV7-9|TRBJ2-6
CASSLVGGTGSNVLTF